This T cell receptor beta chain comes out of a study of shared clonotypes between healthy human individuals. Germline-derived CDR1 and CDR2 are MNHEY and SVGAGI. The V and J ends lost 0 bases and 5 bases respectively, with 13 bases between them. This CDR3 is built from 15 residues. Evenly divided among several immunoSEQ plates was the genomic DNA of each subset. Using immunoSEQ multiplex PCR, the repertoire was profiled, and TCRdb retains in-frame clones only, with some absent. The top ten hold less than 0.35% of the sample, which has about 580,000 clones, about 98% seen once. The naive CD8 fraction comprised CD45RO-negative cells positively selected for CCR7 and excluded terminally differentiated effector memory CD45RA+ cells. Study-level results: Several donors shared around 5.1% of their naive CD4 clonotypes.

In its sample, this clone was seen once. Its antigen is not identified. The rearrangement joins TRBV6-5 to TRBJ2-5, with a possible D match to TRBD2 (5 bases). Sequenced input: naive CD8+ T cells sorted from blood. The sequence was obtained from a man younger than 45 in good health. The CDR3 DNA reads TGTGCCAGCAGTTACTCGAAATGGGAGAGGGAGACCCAGTACTTC. Protein: CASSYSKWERETQYF.